This TCR beta chain was observed in a study of shared clonotypes between healthy human individuals. The donors, healthy adults who were HIV-negative, had experienced no recent acute infections or vaccinations. The CDR3 runs to 15 residues. CDR1 and CDR2 from the germline V gene are SGHDN and FVKESK. The V and J ends lost 0 bases and 3 bases, in that order; junction bases with no gene match: 5. TCRdb's copy holds only in-frame clones and misses some; the assay was immunoSEQ multiplex PCR. The sample lists about 690,000 clones, around 90% occurring once. The clonotype was recovered from a man aged 18 to 29 in good health. Some clones in this sample may be carry-over from other donors' samples. The rearrangement links TRBV14 to TRBJ2-7, with 7 bases matching TRBD2. Material: memory CD8+ T cells from PBMCs. Described subset: CD45RO+ cells pooled with CCR7-negative TemRA cells. CDR3 sequence reads: CASSQDRTSLYEQYF. DNA of the CDR3: TGTGCCAGCAGCCAAGACCGGACTAGTCTCTACGAGCAGTACTTC.